A single sample is the source of the 16 T cell receptor beta chains below, sequenced in a study of blood T cell repertoires in COVID-19. Sequencing used immunoSEQ multiplex PCR; TCRdb keeps in-frame clones, though not all of them. The data contain 200,000 to 300,000 clones, roughly four fifths of them singletons. Sequenced sample: peripheral blood. The source of these receptors is a woman older than 75 with acute or convalescent COVID-19.

The chain is built from TRBV5-4 and TRBJ2-7; 10 bases line up with TRBD2. Germline CDR1 is SGHNT and CDR2 is YYREEE (reference sequence). The CDR3 covers 15 residues. V lost 1 base and J lost 4; bases outside the gene matches: 5. The CDR3 bases are TGTGCCAGCAGCTTGAACCTAGCGGGGGCTTACGAGCAGTACTTC. It is translated as CASSLNLAGAYEQYF. Variable domain in full (rest from reference TRBV5-4 and TRBJ2-7): ETGVTQSPTHLIKTRGQQVTLRCSSQSGHNTVSWYQQALGQGPQFIFQYYREEENGRGNFPPRFSGLQFPNYSSELNVNALELDDSALYLCASSLNLAGAYEQYFGPGTRLTVT.

This rearrangement joins TRBV28 to TRBJ2-1; 8 bases agree with TRBD1. The germline V gene has CDR1 MDHEN and CDR2 SYDVKM. The CDR3 loop spans 15 amino acids. V gave up 4 bases and J gave up 2 bases; unmatched junction bases: 4. This CDR3 reads CASSSPGQAYNEQFF. The CDR3 DNA reads TGTGCCAGCAGTTCTCCGGGACAGGCCTACAATGAGCAGTTCTTC. Based on the CDR3 plus reference TRBV28 and TRBJ2-1, the full variable domain is DVKVTQSSRYLVKRTGEKVFLECVQDMDHENMFWYRQDPGLGLRLIYFSYDVKMKEKGDIPEGYSVSREKKERFSLILESASTNQTSMYLCASSSPGQAYNEQFFGPGTRLTVL.

The rearrangement uses TRBV6-5 and TRBJ1-5; 8 nucleotides match TRBD1. Looked up from germline, CDR1 is MNHEY and CDR2 is SVGAGI. Unmatched junction bases numbered 3, after V lost 0 bases and J lost 2 bases. The CDR3 runs 16 residues. The chain's CDR3 is CASSYSAGGGNQPQHF. In nucleotides, the CDR3 is TGTGCCAGCAGTTACTCGGCAGGGGGCGGCAATCAGCCCCAGCATTTT.

The chain employs TRBV6-1 and TRBJ2-5, with 11 bases aligning to TRBD2. The CDR3 length is 18 residues. Looked up from germline, CDR1 is MNHNS and CDR2 is SASEGT. V lost 4 bases, J lost 2 bases, and 12 bases stayed unmatched. CDR3 sequence: CASSARPYGTSGQETQYF. The CDR3, as DNA: TGTGCCAGCAGTGCGAGACCTTACGGGACTAGCGGACAAGAGACCCAGTACTTC.

This clone has just a few counts. The chain has TRBV6-2 or TRBV6-3 and TRBJ2-7; D ambiguous. CDR1 is MNHEY and CDR2 is SVGEGT in the germline V gene. The CDR3 has 14 residues. Trimming left V 6 bases short and J 2 bases short, with 14 bases between. CDR3 in DNA: TGTGCCAGCAGCCCTAGAGGCAGAACCTACGAGCAGTACTTC. It specifies CASSPRGRTYEQYF.

In this sample, this clone turned up once. The chain joins TRBV6-6 to TRBJ1-2, with 8 positions matching TRBD1. The germline gives CDR1 MNHNY, CDR2 SVGAGI (reference sequence). The CDR3 sequence is 14 residues long. V lost 6 bases, J lost 5 bases, and 8 bases stayed unmatched. CDR3 nucleotide sequence: TGTGCCAGCAGCACGCCCGGGACAGGTTATGGCTACACCTTC. Translating gives CASSTPGTGYGYTF.

Worth noting for this clone: Other DNA sequences in this specimen translate into the identical CDR3. The rearrangement joins TRBV11-2 to TRBJ2-3; 7 bases align to TRBD2. This CDR3 is built from 15 residues. Trimming removed 1 base from V and 1 base from J; junction bases left unmatched: 2. CDR1 and CDR2 from the germline V gene are SGHAT and FQNNGV. The CDR3 nucleotides read TGTGCCAGCAGCTTAGGCGCGGGAGGCACAGATACGCAGTATTTT. Protein product: CASSLGAGGTDTQYF.

The CDR3 here is CASSLALNTEAFF. Written as DNA, the CDR3 is TGCGCCAGCAGCTTGGCGTTGAACACTGAAGCTTTCTTT. The chain employs TRBV5-1 and TRBJ1-1; D is ambiguous. The germline CDR1 and CDR2 sequences are SGHRS and YFSETQ. The germline V and J ends were trimmed by 0 bases and 0 bases, with 3 bases remaining between them. The CDR3 totals 13 residues.

This clone is a singleton in its sample. The V and J genes are TRBV11-2 and TRBJ1-2, with D possibly TRBD1 on 5 matching bases. Per germline, CDR1 SGHAT and CDR2 FQNNGV. V was clipped by 0 bases and J by 7 bases, with 12 bases between them. The CDR3 totals 14 residues. This CDR3 reads CASSLDPGNLGYTF. CDR3 coding DNA: TGTGCCAGCAGCTTAGACCCAGGGAACCTTGGCTACACCTTC.

This sequence joins TRBV25-1 and TRBJ2-1; TRBD2 matches 9 bases. Trimming cost V 0 bases and J 5 bases; bases outside gene matches: 5. The CDR3 has 16 residues. The germline gives CDR1 MGHDK, CDR2 SYGVNS. The CDR3 DNA reads TGTGCCAGCAGTGAATATCCTAGCGGGAATAACAATGAGCAGTTCTTC. This translates into CASSEYPSGNNNEQFF.

The V gene is TRBV20-1, the J gene TRBJ2-5, with D possibly matching TRBD1 (6 bases). Germline V gene lookup returns CDR1 DFQATT and CDR2 SNEGSKA (reference sequence). This CDR3 region has 12 residues. Trimming left V 6 bases short and J 5 bases short, with 13 bases between. The DNA for the CDR3 is TGCAGTGCCAGTACAGGGTTGGAGACCCAGTACTTC. Residues: CSASTGLETQYF.

The chain is built from TRBV28 and TRBJ2-2, with 8 positions matching TRBD2. The ends lost 8 bases at V and 5 bases at J; junction bases unmatched: 10. Germline lookup yields CDR1 MDHEN and CDR2 SYDVKM. The CDR3 extends over 15 amino acids. The CDR3 nucleotides read TGTGCCAGCTGGCCTACCCGGGGGGGAACCGGGGAGCTGTTTTTT. As protein: CASWPTRGGTGELFF.

V is TRBV7-3 and J is TRBJ1-2, with D hard to call. The CDR3 totals 13 residues. The ends were cut back, 5 bases at V and 8 bases at J, with 15 bases in the middle. Germline V gives CDR1 SGHTA, CDR2 FQGTGA. The CDR3, as DNA: TGTGCCAGCAGCGCTGATCCGGCGGGCGGCTACACCTTC. Protein: CASSADPAGGYTF. The variable domain in full, with the rest retrieved from reference TRBV7-3 and TRBJ1-2, is GAGVSQTPSNKVTEKGKYVELRCDPISGHTALYWYRQSLGQGPEFLIYFQGTGAADDSGLPNDRFFAVRPEGSVSTLKIQRTERGDSAVYLCASSADPAGGYTFGSGTRLTVV.

This chain connects TRBV7-8 to TRBJ1-2, with 7 bases matching TRBD1. The CDR3 has 14 amino acids. Unmatched junction bases numbered 7, after V lost 5 bases and J lost 4 bases. Germline CDR1 and CDR2: SGHVS and FQNEAQ. The CDR3 nucleotides are TGTGCCAGCAGCGTCAGTGGGACAGCCTATGGCTACACCTTC. Its protein is CASSVSGTAYGYTF.

V usage is TRBV7-2 and J usage is TRBJ2-2; TRBD2 aligns across 12 bases. The CDR3 is 16 residues long. The germline V gene has CDR1 SGHTA and CDR2 FQGNSA. J was trimmed by 2 bases and V by 5 bases; bases with no gene match: 3. Here the CDR3 DNA reads TGTGCCAGCAGCCCGACTAGCGGGGGAAACACCGGGGAGCTGTTTTTT. As protein: CASSPTSGGNTGELFF.

This chain links TRBV7-9 with TRBJ1-5; D remains ambiguous. This CDR3 spans 15 amino acids. Germline V lookup: CDR1 SEHNR, CDR2 FQNEAQ (reference sequence). Trimming cost V 1 base and J 0 bases, with 7 bases left between them. CDR3 DNA: TGTGCCAGCAGCTTAGACAGATATAGCAATCAGCCCCAGCATTTT. Protein: CASSLDRYSNQPQHF.